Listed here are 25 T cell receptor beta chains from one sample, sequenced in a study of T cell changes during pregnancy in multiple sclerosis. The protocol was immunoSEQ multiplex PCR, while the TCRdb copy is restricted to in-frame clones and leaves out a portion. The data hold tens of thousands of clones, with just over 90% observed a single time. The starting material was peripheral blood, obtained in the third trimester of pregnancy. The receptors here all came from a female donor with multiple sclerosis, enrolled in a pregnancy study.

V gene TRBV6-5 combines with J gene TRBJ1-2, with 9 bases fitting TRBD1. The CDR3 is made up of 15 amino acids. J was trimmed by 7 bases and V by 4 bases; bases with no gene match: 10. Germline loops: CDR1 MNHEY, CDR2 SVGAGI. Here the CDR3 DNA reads TGTGCCAGCAGTTCCCCCGGGACAGGGTTCGGTGGCTACACCTTC. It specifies CASSSPGTGFGGYTF.

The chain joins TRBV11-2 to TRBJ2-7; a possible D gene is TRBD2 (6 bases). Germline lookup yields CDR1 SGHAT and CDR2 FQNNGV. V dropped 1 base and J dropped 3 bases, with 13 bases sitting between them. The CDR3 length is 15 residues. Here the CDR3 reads CASSLVWDSNYEQYF. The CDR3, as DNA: TGTGCCAGCAGCTTAGTTTGGGACTCAAACTACGAGCAGTACTTC.

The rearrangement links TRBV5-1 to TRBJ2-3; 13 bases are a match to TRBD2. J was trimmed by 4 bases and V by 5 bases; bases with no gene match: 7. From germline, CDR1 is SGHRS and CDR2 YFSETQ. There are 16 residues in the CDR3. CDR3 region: CASSPGTSGTADTQYF. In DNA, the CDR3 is TGCGCCAGCAGTCCAGGGACTAGCGGGACCGCAGATACGCAGTATTTT.

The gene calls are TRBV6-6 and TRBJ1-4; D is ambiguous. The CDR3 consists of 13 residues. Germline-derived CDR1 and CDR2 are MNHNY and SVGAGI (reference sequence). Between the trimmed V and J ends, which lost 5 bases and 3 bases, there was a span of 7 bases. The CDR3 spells CASSQRANEKLFF. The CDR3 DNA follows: TGTGCCAGCAGTCAGCGGGCTAATGAAAAACTGTTTTTT.

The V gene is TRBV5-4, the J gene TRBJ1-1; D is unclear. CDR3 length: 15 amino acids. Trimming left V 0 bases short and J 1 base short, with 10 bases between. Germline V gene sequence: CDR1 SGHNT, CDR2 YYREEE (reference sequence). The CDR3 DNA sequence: TGTGCCAGCAGCTTGGATTGGGCGCCGAACACTGAAGCTTTCTTT. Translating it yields CASSLDWAPNTEAFF. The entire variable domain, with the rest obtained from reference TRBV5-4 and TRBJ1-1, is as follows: ETGVTQSPTHLIKTRGQQVTLRCSSQSGHNTVSWYQQALGQGPQFIFQYYREEENGRGNFPPRFSGLQFPNYSSELNVNALELDDSALYLCASSLDWAPNTEAFFGQGTRLTVV.

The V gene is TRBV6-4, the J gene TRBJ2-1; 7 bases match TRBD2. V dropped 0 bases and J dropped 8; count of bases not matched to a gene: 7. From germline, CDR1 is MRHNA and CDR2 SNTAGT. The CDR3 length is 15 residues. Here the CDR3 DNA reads TGTGCCAGCAGTGACTCTGGCGGGAGTGGGGATGAGCAGTTCTTC. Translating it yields CASSDSGGSGDEQFF.

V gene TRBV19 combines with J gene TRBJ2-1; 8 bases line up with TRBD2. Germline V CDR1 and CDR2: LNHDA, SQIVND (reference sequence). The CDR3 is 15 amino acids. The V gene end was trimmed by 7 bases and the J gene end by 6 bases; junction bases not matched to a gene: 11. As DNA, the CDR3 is TGTGCCAGTACCGATCCGGGGACTAGTCCCAATGAGCAGTTCTTC. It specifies CASTDPGTSPNEQFF.

This CDR3 is CASSGGLAGHEQFF. CDR3 nucleotides: TGCGCCAGCAGTGGGGGACTAGCAGGCCATGAGCAGTTCTTC. The chain recombines TRBV10-2 with TRBJ2-1, with TRBD2 matching 9 bases. CDR1 is WSHSY and CDR2 is SAAADI in the germline V gene. V trimming: 4 bases; J trimming: 8 bases; junction bases outside the gene matches: 6. CDR3 size: 14 residues.

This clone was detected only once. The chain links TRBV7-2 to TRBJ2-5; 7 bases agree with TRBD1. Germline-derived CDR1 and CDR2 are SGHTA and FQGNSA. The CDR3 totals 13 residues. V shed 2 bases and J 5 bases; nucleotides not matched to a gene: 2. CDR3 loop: CASSLTGAETQYF. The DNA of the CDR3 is TGTGCCAGCAGCTTAACAGGGGCGGAGACCCAGTACTTC.

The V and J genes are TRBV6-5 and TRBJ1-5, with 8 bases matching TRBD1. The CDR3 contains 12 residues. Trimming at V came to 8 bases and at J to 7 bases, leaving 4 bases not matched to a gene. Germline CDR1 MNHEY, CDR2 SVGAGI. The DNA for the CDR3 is TGTGCCAGCGGACAGGGAAGGCAGCCCCAGCATTTT. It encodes CASGQGRQPQHF.

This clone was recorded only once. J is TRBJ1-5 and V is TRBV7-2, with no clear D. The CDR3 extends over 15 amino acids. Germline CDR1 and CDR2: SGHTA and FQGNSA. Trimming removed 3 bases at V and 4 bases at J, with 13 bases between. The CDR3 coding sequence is TGTGCCAGCAGCTTGAGGATCCGGCTGAATCAGCCCCAGCATTTT. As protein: CASSLRIRLNQPQHF.

The CDR3, as DNA: TGCGCCAGCAGCTTGAAACTAGCGGGAAACAATGAGCAGTTCTTC. Protein sequence: CASSLKLAGNNEQFF. The rearrangement links TRBV5-1 to TRBJ2-1; 10 positions agree with TRBD2. The CDR3 totals 15 residues. Germline CDR1 SGHRS, CDR2 YFSETQ. With V trimmed by 1 base and J by 5 bases, 3 bases remained unmatched. Full variable domain (rest looked up from reference TRBV5-1 and TRBJ2-1): KAGVTQTPRYLIKTRGQQVTLSCSPISGHRSVSWYQQTPGQGLQFLFEYFSETQRNKGNFPGRFSGRQFSNSRSEMNVSTLELGDSALYLCASSLKLAGNNEQFFGPGTRLTVL.

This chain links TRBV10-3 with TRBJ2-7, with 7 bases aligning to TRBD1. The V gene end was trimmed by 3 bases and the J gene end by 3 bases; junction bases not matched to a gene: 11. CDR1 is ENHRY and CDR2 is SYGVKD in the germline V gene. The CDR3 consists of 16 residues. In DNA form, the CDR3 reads TGTGCCATCAGTGAATCTTTCCGGGACAGCCTCTACGAGCAGTACTTC. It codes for CAISESFRDSLYEQYF.

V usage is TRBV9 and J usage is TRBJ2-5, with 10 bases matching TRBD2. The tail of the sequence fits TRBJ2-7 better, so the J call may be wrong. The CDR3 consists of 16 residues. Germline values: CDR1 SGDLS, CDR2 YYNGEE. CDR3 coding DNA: TGTGCCAGCAGCCCCCAAGCGGGAGGGAGCTCCTACGAGCAGTACTTC. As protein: CASSPQAGGSSYEQYF.

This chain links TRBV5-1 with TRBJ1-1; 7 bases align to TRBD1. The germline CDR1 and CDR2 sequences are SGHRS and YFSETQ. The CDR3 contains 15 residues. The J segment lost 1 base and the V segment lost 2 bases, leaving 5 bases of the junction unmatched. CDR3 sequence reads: CASSFSEGANTEAFF. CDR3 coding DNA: TGCGCCAGCAGCTTTTCGGAGGGGGCGAACACTGAAGCTTTCTTT.

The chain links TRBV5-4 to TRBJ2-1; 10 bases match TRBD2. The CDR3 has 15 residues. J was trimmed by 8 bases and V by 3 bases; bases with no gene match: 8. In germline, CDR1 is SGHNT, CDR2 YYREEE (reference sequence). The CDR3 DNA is TGTGCCAGCAGCTCCAGCGGGAGGGGGGGCTATGAGCAGTTCTTC. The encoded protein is CASSSSGRGGYEQFF. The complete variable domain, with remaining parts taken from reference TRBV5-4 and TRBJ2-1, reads ETGVTQSPTHLIKTRGQQVTLRCSSQSGHNTVSWYQQALGQGPQFIFQYYREEENGRGNFPPRFSGLQFPNYSSELNVNALELDDSALYLCASSSSGRGGYEQFFGPGTRLTVL.

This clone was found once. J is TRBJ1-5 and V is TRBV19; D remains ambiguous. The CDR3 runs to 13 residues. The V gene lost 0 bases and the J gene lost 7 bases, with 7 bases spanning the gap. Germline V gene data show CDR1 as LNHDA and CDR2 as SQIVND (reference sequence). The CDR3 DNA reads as TGTGCCAGTAGTATAGATTTCGGGCAGCCCCAGCATTTT. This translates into CASSIDFGQPQHF.

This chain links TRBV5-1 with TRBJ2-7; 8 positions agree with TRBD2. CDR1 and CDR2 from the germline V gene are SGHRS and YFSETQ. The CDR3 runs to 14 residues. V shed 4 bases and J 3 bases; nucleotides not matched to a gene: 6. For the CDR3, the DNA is TGCGCCAGCAGCAGGGGACTAGGAGTCTACGAGCAGTACTTC. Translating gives CASSRGLGVYEQYF.

The CDR3 DNA is TGTGCCAGCAGGGAACAGGGGGTCTCCTACGAGCAGTACTTC. Translating it yields CASREQGVSYEQYF. The chain combines TRBV2 with TRBJ2-7; TRBD1 agrees at 8 bases. The CDR3 is 14 residues long. J gave up 0 bases and V 6 bases, and 4 bases lay outside the gene matches. Germline V CDR1 and CDR2: SNHLY, FYNNEI. Full variable domain (missing parts from reference TRBV2 and TRBJ2-7): EPEVTQTPSHQVTQMGQEVILRCVPISNHLYFYWYRQILGQKVEFLVSFYNNEISEKSEIFDDQFSVERPDGSNFTLKIRSTKLEDSAMYFCASREQGVSYEQYFGPGTRLTVT.

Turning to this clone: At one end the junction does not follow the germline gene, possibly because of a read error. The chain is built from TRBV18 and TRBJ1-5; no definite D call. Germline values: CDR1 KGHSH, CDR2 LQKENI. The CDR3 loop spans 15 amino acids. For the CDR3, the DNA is TGTGCCAGCTCACCCTTTCCGGGAGCCAATCGGCCCCAGCATTTT. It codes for CASSPFPGANRPQHF.

The CDR3 spells CASSPAGGYNEQFF. The CDR3 coding sequence is TGCGCCAGCTCCCCGGCGGGGGGATACAATGAGCAGTTCTTC. V gene TRBV5-1 combines with J gene TRBJ2-1, with 8 nucleotides matching TRBD2. Per the germline V gene, CDR1 is SGHRS and CDR2 is YFSETQ. After removal of 7 bases from V and 4 bases from J, the junction contained 7 bases not matched to a gene. The CDR3 is 14 residues long.

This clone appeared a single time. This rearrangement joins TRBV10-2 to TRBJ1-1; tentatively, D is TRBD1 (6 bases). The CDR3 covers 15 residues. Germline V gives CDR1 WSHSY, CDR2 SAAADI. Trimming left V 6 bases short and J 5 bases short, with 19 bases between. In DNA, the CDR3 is TGCGCCAGCAGGGCCGCGAGGACAGTCGGTACTGAAGCTTTCTTT. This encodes CASRAARTVGTEAFF.

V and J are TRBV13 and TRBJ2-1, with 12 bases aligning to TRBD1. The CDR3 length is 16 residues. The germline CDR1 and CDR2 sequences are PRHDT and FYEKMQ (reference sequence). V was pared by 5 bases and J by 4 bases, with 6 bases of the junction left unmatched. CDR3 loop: CASSPLGQGAYNEQFF. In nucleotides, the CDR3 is TGTGCCAGCAGCCCGCTGGGACAGGGGGCATACAATGAGCAGTTCTTC.

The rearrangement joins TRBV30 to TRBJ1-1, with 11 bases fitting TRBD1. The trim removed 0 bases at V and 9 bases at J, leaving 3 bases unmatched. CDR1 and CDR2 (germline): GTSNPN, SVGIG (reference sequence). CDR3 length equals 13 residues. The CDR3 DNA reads TGTGCCTGGAGTGTCCGGGACAGGGGGAAAGCTTTCTTT. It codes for CAWSVRDRGKAFF.

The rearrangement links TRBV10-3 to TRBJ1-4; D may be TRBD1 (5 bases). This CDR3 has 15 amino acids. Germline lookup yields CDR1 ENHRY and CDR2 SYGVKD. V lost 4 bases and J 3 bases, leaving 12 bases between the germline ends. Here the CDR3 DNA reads TGTGCCATCAGTGTAGGGCAGGGCCCTAATGAAAAACTGTTTTTT. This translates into CAISVGQGPNEKLFF.